The next 9 T cell receptor beta chains were all read from a single sample in a study of control samples from healthy donors and cancer patients. The data were produced by immunoSEQ multiplex PCR, yet TCRdb's version contains in-frame clones alone and is incomplete. The data contain more than 60,000 clones, roughly 89% of them singletons. Source material: PBMCs. Receptor source: a woman aged 50 to 65 with colorectal cancer.

This clone appeared once. This chain links TRBV7-6 with TRBJ1-1, with 8 bases aligning to TRBD1. There are 17 residues in the CDR3. V was clipped by 2 bases and J by 5 bases; unmatched bases: 13. In germline, CDR1 is SGHVS, CDR2 FNYEAQ. CDR3 sequence: CASSLRPGQGAITEAFF. CDR3 bases: TGTGCCAGCAGCTTAAGACCTGGGCAGGGGGCAATAACTGAAGCTTTCTTT.

The V and J genes are TRBV19 and TRBJ2-2; no definite D call. The CDR3 runs to 15 residues. The V gene lost 1 base and the J gene lost 4 bases, with 10 bases spanning the gap. The germline CDR1 and CDR2 sequences are LNHDA and SQIVND (reference sequence). The CDR3 DNA reads as TGTGCCAGTAGTATAGCCGGACCGAGCACCGGGGAGCTGTTTTTT. It yields the protein CASSIAGPSTGELFF. Complete variable domain (other parts from reference TRBV19 and TRBJ2-2): DGGITQSPKYLFRKEGQNVTLSCEQNLNHDAMYWYRQDPGQGLRLIYYSQIVNDFQKGDIAEGYSVSREKKESFPLTVTSAQKNPTAFYLCASSIAGPSTGELFFGEGSRLTVL.

V and J are TRBV2 and TRBJ2-7; TRBD1 or TRBD2 may be the D gene (6 bases each). Germline CDR1 and CDR2: SNHLY and FYNNEI. The CDR3 is 14 amino acids. The V end was cut by 1 base, the J end by 7 bases, with 14 bases between. CDR3 sequence: CASSEVGGGTEQYV. The CDR3 region has the DNA TGTGCCAGCAGTGAAGTCGGGGGCGGGACGGAGCAGTACGTC.

This chain connects TRBV24-1 to TRBJ2-3, with D possibly matching TRBD2 (7 bases). Germline lookup yields CDR1 KGHDR and CDR2 SFDVKD. Trimming pared 5 bases from V and 3 bases from J, leaving 11 bases between. This CDR3 has 14 amino acids. CDR3 loop: CATSGAGATDTQYF. CDR3 in DNA: TGTGCCACCAGTGGTGCGGGGGCAACAGATACGCAGTATTTT.

The chain combines TRBV2 with TRBJ2-5; 10 bases fit TRBD2. From germline, CDR1 is SNHLY and CDR2 FYNNEI. The CDR3 consists of 14 residues. The trim removed 6 bases at V and 2 bases at J, leaving 3 bases unmatched. In nucleotides, the CDR3 is TGTGCCAGCAGCATACTAGCGGGGCAAGAGACCCAGTACTTC. Protein product: CASSILAGQETQYF.

The chain couples TRBV20-1 to TRBJ2-3; D is possibly TRBD1 (7 bases). Per the germline V gene, CDR1 is DFQATT and CDR2 is SNEGSKA (reference sequence). Trimming took off 5 bases at V and 6 bases at J, with 9 bases between the two ends. The CDR3 runs 11 residues. DNA of the CDR3: TGCAGTGCTCCAGGGGGGGATACGCAGTATTTT. Translation: CSAPGGDTQYF.

V and J are TRBV6-2 or TRBV6-3 and TRBJ2-3; D is perhaps TRBD1 (6 bases). The length of the CDR3 is 16 residues. V lost 6 bases, J lost 2 bases, and 18 bases lay in between. Germline V lookup: CDR1 MNHEY, CDR2 SVGEGT. The CDR3 DNA is TGTGCCAGCAGCCCAACCCACAGGGACCCCACAGATACGCAGTATTTT. This gives the protein CASSPTHRDPTDTQYF.

This clone was seen only once. The chain has TRBV5-1 and TRBJ1-1; perhaps TRBD1 as D (5 bases). The CDR3 covers 14 residues. Germline CDR1 SGHRS, CDR2 YFSETQ. Trimming took off 4 bases at V and 1 base at J, with 11 bases between the two ends. As DNA, the CDR3 is TGCGCCAGCAGCGGGGGGTTCACGAACACTGAAGCTTTCTTT. This codes for CASSGGFTNTEAFF.

The V gene is TRBV6-5, the J gene TRBJ2-5, with 8 positions matching TRBD2. The germline CDR1 and CDR2 sequences are MNHEY and SVGAGI. V lost 6 bases, J lost 5 bases, and 5 bases stayed unmatched. There are 13 residues in the CDR3. The DNA for the CDR3 is TGTGCCAGCAGACGGGGGGGCGGGGAGACCCAGTACTTC. Amino acids: CASRRGGGETQYF.